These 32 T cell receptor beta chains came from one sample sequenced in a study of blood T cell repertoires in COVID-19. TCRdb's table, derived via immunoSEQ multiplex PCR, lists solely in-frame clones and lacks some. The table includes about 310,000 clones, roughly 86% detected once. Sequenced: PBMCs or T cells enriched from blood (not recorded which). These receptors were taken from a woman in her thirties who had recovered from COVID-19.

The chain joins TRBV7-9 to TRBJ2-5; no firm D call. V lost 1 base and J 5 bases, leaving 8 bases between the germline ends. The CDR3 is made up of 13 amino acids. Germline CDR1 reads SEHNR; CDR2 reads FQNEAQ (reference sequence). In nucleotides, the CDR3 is TGTGCCAGCAGCTTAGAGCTAGAGGAGACCCAGTACTTC. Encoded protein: CASSLELEETQYF.

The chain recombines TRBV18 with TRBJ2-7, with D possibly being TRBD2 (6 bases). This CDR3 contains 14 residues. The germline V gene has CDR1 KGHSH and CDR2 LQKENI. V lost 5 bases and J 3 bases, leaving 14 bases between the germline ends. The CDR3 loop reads CASSSTRNVYEQYF. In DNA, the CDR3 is TGTGCCAGCTCATCGACTAGGAACGTCTACGAGCAGTACTTC. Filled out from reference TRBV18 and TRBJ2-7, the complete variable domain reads NAGVMQNPRHLVRRRGQEARLRCSPMKGHSHVYWYRQLPEEGLKFMVYLQKENIIDESGMPKERFSAEFPKEGPSILRIQQVVRGDSAAYFCASSSTRNVYEQYFGPGTRLTVT.

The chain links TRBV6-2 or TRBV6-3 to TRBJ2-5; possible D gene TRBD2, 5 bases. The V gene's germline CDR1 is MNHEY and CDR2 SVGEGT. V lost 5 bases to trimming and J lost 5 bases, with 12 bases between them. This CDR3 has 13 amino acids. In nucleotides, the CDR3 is TGTGCCAGCAGTACTAGGAAGGTGGAGACCCAGTACTTC. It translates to CASSTRKVETQYF.

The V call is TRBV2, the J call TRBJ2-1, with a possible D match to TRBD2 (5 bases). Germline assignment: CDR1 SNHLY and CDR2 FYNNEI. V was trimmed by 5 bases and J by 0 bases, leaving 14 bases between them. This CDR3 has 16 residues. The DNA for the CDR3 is TGTGCCAGCAGTAACATAGCGCTCAGCTCCTACAATGAGCAGTTCTTC. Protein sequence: CASSNIALSSYNEQFF.

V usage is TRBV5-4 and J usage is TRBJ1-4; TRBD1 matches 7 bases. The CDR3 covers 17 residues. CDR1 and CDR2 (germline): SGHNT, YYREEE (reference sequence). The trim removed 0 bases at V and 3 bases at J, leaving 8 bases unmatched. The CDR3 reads CASSLEGGGTANEKLFF. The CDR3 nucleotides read TGTGCCAGCAGCTTGGAAGGGGGCGGGACGGCTAATGAAAAACTGTTTTTT.

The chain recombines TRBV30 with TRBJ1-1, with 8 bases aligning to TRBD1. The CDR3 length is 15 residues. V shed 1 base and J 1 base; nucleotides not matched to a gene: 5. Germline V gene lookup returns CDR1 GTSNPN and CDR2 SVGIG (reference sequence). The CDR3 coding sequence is TGTGCCTGGAGTGGGTGGACAGGGCAGAACACTGAAGCTTTCTTT. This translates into CAWSGWTGQNTEAFF.

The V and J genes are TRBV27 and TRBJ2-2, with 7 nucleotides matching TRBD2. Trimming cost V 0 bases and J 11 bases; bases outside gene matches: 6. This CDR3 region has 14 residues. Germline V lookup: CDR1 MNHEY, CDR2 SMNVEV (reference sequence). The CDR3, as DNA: TGTGCCAGCAGTTTATCGTTTTGGGGGGGTGAGCTGTTTTTT. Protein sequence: CASSLSFWGGELFF.

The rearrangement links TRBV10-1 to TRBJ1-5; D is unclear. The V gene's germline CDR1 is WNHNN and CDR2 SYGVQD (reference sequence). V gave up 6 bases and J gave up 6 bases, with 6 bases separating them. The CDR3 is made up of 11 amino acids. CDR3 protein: CASRIGQPQHF. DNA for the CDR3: TGCGCCAGCAGGATCGGTCAGCCCCAGCATTTT.

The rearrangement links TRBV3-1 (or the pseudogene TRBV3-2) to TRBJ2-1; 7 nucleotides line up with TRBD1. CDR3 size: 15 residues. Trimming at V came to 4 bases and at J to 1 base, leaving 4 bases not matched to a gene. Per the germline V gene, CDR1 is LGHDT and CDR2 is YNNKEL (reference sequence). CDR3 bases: TGTGCCAGCAGCCCCGGGACAGATTCCTACAATGAGCAGTTCTTC. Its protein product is CASSPGTDSYNEQFF.

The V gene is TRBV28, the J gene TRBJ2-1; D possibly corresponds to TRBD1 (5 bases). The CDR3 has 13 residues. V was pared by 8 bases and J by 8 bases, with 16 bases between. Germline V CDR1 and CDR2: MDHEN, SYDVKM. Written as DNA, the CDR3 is TGTGCCAGCCTCAGGGAAGGGGTTGATGAGCAGTTCTTC. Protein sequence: CASLREGVDEQFF.

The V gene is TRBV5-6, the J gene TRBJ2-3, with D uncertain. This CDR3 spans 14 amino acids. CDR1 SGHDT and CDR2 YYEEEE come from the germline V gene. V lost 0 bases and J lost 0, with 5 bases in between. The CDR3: CASSLDTSTDTQYF. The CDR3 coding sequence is TGTGCCAGCAGCTTGGATACTAGCACAGATACGCAGTATTTT. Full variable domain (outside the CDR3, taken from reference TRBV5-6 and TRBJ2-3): DAGVTQSPTHLIKTRGQQVTLRCSPKSGHDTVSWYQQALGQGPQFIFQYYEEEERQRGNFPDRFSGHQFPNYSSELNVNALLLGDSALYLCASSLDTSTDTQYFGPGTRLTVL.

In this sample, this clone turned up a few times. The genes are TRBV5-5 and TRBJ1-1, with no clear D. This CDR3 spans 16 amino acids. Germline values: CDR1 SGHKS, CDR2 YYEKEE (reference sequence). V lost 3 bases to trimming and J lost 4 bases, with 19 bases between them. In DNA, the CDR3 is TGTGCCAGCAGCTCTCGGTTGGGCAGAGAGACCACTGAAGCTTTCTTT. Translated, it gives CASSSRLGRETTEAFF.

CDR3 residues: CASSIRGQESGAFF. CDR3 in DNA: TGTGCCAGTAGTATTAGGGGACAGGAGTCTGGAGCTTTCTTT. The chain carries TRBV19 and TRBJ1-1; 8 bases align to TRBD1. The ends lost 3 bases at V and 10 bases at J; junction bases unmatched: 10. CDR1 is LNHDA and CDR2 is SQIVND in the germline V gene (reference sequence). This CDR3 region has 14 residues. Variable domain in full (rest from reference TRBV19 and TRBJ1-1): DGGITQSPKYLFRKEGQNVTLSCEQNLNHDAMYWYRQDPGQGLRLIYYSQIVNDFQKGDIAEGYSVSREKKESFPLTVTSAQKNPTAFYLCASSIRGQESGAFFGQGTRLTVV.

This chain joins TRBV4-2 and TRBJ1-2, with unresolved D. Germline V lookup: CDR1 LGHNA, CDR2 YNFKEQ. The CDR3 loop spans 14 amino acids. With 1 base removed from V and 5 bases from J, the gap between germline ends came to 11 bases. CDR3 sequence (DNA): TGTGCCAGCAGCCAAGTTTCGGAGTTTTATGGCTACACCTTC. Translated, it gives CASSQVSEFYGYTF.

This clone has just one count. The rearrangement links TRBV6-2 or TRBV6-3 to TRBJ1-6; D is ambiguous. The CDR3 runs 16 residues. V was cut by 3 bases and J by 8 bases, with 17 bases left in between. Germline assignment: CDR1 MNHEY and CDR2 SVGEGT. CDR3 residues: CASSYSSFTSDSPLHF. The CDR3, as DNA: TGTGCCAGCAGTTATAGCAGTTTCACCTCCGATTCACCCCTCCACTTT.

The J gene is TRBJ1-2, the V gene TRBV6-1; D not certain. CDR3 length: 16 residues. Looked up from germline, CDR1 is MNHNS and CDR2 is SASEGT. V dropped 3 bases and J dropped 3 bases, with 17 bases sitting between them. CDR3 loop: CASSETLLPTYYGYTF. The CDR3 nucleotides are TGTGCCAGCAGTGAGACCTTGCTACCGACATACTATGGCTACACCTTC.

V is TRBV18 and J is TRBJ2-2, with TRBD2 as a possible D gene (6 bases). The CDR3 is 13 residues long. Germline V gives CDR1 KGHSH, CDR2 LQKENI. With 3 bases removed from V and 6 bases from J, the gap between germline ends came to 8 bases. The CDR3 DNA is TGTGCCAGCTCACCTGCGGGATCCGGGGAGCTGTTTTTT. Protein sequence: CASSPAGSGELFF.

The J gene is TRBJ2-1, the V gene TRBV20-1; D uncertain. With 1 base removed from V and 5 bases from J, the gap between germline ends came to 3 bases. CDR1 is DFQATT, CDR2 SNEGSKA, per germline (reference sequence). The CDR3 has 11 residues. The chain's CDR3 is CSARGNNEQFF. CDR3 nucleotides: TGCAGTGCTAGAGGTAACAATGAGCAGTTCTTC.

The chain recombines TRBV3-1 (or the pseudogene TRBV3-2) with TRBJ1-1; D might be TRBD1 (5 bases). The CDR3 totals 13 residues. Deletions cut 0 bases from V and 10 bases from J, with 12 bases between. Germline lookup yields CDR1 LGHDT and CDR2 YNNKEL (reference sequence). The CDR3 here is CASSQEAGPPAFF. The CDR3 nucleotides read TGTGCCAGCAGCCAAGAGGCGGGGCCCCCAGCTTTCTTT.

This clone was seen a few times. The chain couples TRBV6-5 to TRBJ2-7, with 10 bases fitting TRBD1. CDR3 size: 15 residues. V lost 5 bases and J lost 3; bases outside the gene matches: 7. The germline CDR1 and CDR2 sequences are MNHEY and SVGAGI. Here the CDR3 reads CASSPGTGVLYEQYF. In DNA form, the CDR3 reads TGTGCCAGCAGTCCAGGGACAGGGGTTCTCTACGAGCAGTACTTC.

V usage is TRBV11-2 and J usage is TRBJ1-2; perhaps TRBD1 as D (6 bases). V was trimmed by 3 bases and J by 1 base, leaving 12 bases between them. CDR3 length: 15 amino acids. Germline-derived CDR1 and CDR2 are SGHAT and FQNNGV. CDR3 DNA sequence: TGTGCCAGCAGCTTTAGTGCAGGGGTTAACTATGGCTACACCTTC. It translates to CASSFSAGVNYGYTF.

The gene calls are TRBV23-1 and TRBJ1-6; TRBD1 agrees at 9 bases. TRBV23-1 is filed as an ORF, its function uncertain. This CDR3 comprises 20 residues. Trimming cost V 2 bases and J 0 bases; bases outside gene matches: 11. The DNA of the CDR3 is TGCGCCAGCAGTCAACCGGGACAGGGTTTTGTATTCTCCTATAATTCACCCCTCCACTTT. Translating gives CASSQPGQGFVFSYNSPLHF.

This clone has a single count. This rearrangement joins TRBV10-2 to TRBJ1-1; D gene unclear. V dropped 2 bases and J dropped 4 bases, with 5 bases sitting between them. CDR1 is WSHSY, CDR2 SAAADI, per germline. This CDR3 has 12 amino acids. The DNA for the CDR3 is TGCGCCAGCAGTGAGGGGAGCACTGAAGCTTTCTTT. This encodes CASSEGSTEAFF.

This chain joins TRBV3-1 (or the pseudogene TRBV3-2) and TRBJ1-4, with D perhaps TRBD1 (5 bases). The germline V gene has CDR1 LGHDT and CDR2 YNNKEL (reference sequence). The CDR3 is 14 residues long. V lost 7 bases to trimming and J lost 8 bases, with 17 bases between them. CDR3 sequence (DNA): TGTGCCAGCACCCTCAAGGGGCAGCCGGAAAAACTGTTTTTT. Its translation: CASTLKGQPEKLFF.

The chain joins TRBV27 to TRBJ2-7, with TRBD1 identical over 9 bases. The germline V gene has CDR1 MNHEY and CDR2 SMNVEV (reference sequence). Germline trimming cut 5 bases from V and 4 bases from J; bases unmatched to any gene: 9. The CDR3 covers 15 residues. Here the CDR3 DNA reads TGTGCCAGCAGTCCACGGGACAGGGAGGCTTACGAGCAGTACTTC. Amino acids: CASSPRDREAYEQYF.

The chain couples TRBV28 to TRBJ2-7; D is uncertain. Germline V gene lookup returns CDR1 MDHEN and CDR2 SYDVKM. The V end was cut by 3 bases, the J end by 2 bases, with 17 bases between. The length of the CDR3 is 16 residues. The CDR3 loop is CASSFKSVQRTYEQYF. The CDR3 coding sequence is TGTGCCAGCAGTTTTAAGAGTGTCCAAAGAACCTACGAGCAGTACTTC.

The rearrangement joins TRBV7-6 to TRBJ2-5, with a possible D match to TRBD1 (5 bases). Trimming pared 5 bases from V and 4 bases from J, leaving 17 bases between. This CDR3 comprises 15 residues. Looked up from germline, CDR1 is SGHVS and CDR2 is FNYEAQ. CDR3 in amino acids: CASSQGPLRGETQYF. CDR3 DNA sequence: TGTGCCAGCAGCCAGGGCCCTCTAAGGGGAGAGACCCAGTACTTC.

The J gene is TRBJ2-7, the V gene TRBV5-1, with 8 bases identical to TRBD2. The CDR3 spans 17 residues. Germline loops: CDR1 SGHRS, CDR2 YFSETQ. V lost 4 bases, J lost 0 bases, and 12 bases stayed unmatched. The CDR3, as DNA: TGCGCCAGCAGCAACCGGCCTGGCGGGAGGTACTCCTACGAGCAGTACTTC. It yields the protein CASSNRPGGRYSYEQYF.

CDR3 sequence: CASRGTLNTEAFF. DNA of the CDR3: TGTGCCAGCAGAGGGACTCTGAACACTGAAGCTTTCTTT. The chain carries TRBV7-2 and TRBJ1-1; the D gene is possibly TRBD1 (5 bases). V was pared by 6 bases and J by 0 bases, with 8 bases between. In germline, CDR1 is SGHTA, CDR2 FQGNSA. This CDR3 is 13 amino acids long.

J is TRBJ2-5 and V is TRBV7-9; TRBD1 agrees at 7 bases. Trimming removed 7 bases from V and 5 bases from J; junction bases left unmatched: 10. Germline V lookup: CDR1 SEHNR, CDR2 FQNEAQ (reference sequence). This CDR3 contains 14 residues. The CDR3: CASTTIGGRETQYF. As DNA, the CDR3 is TGTGCCAGCACCACAATAGGGGGCCGGGAGACCCAGTACTTC.

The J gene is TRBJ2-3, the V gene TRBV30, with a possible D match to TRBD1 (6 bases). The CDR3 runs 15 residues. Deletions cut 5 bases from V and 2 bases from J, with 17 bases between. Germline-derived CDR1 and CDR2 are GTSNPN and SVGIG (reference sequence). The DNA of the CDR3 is TGTGCCTGGGCACAGACAGGAGTAGTCACAGATACGCAGTATTTT. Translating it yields CAWAQTGVVTDTQYF.

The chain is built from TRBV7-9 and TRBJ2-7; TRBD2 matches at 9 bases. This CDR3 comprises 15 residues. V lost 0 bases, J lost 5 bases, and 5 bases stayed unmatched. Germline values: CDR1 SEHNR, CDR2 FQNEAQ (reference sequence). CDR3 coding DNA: TGTGCCAGCAGCTTAGCGCTAGCGGGATTCAACGAGCAGTACTTC. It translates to CASSLALAGFNEQYF.